Listed below are T cell receptor beta chains from one sample, sequenced in a study of T-cell memory formation after mild COVID-19. TCRdb re-analysed the 5' RACE reads in MiXCR, keeping a single row per CDR3 protein. The sample has about 210,000 distinct CDR3 sequences; roughly 27% are singletons. Sequenced material: PBMCs or a T cell subset sorted from them (not recorded which). All receptors derive from an adult woman who had mild COVID-19 (a few samples of this study predate the infection). Cell type and time point are not known. Each CDR3 is given with its conserved first and last residue. The order of the fields is D gene, V gene, J gene, clone size, CDR3 protein, CDR3 DNA. D genes are given only for firm matches. Size is stated for part of the rows, as once, few or many counts, or as a class when the clone is expanded.

>TRBD1|TRBV30|TRBJ2-7|-
CAWSPTSLTGSEQYF
TGTGCCTGGAGTCCCACCTCCTTGACAGGGTCCGAGCAGTACTTC
>-|TRBV5-1|TRBJ2-5|few
CASSLWSGSKETQYF
TGCGCCAGCAGCTTGTGGTCTGGCAGTAAAGAGACCCAGTACTTC
>-|TRBV6-5|TRBJ2-7|few
CATHPRGPPYEQYF
TGTGCCACCCACCCCAGGGGCCCTCCCTACGAGCAGTACTTC
>TRBD2|TRBV11-3|TRBJ2-1|-
CASSLSVNAGADYNEQFF
TGTGCCAGCAGCTTGTCCGTTAATGCGGGAGCAGACTACAATGAGCAGTTCTTC
>TRBD2|TRBV24-1|TRBJ2-3|few
CATSDLPGTSGGVSTDTQYF
TGTGCCACCAGTGATCTCCCCGGGACTAGCGGGGGCGTTAGCACAGATACGCAGTATTTT
>-|TRBV24-1|TRBJ2-2|-
CATSDFRHQGSVTGELFF
TGTGCCACCAGTGATTTTCGGCACCAGGGGTCCGTTACCGGGGAGCTGTTTTTT
>TRBD2|TRBV7-2|TRBJ2-3|-
CASSSGLAGFGGGDTQYF
TGTGCCAGCAGCTCGGGACTAGCGGGTTTCGGAGGAGGAGATACGCAGTATTTT
>-|TRBV12-3/TRBV12-4|TRBJ1-1|-
CASSVWTENTEAFF
TGTGCCAGCAGTGTTTGGACGGAGAACACTGAAGCTTTCTTT
>TRBD1|TRBV20-1|TRBJ2-7|-
CSAPLTGRDRASYEQYF
TGCAGTGCTCCCTTGACCGGCCGGGACAGGGCTTCCTACGAGCAGTACTTC
>TRBD1|TRBV2|TRBJ2-5|few
CASSGLGGSETQYF
TGTGCCAGCAGCGGGCTAGGGGGCAGCGAGACCCAGTACTTC
>TRBD1|TRBV20-1|TRBJ1-1|once
CSAIRQGVPNTEAFF
TGCAGTGCGATCCGCCAGGGGGTACCGAACACTGAAGCTTTCTTT
>-|TRBV10-3|TRBJ1-2|-
CATGRMSYGYTF
TGTGCCACAGGACGGATGAGCTATGGCTACACCTTC
>-|TRBV24-1|TRBJ2-6|many
CATEGQSSSGANVLTF
TGTGCCACGGAGGGACAGTCGAGCTCTGGGGCCAACGTCCTGACTTTC
>-|TRBV12-3/TRBV12-4|TRBJ2-5|few
CASSLARYTETQYF
TGTGCCAGCAGTTTAGCGCGGTACACGGAGACCCAGTACTTC
>TRBD1|TRBV25-1|TRBJ2-2|few
CASSDGQGAAGELFF
TGTGCCAGCAGTGACGGACAGGGGGCAGCCGGGGAGCTGTTTTTT
>TRBD2|TRBV5-6|TRBJ2-7|few
CASSPIPGGPGEQYF
TGTGCCAGCAGCCCCATCCCGGGAGGGCCGGGAGAGCAGTACTTC
>-|TRBV30|TRBJ2-7|-
CAWTQNRGSKYF
TGTGCCTGGACTCAAAATAGGGGCTCTAAGTACTTC
>-|TRBV14|TRBJ1-6|-
CASSLARGGPLHF
TGTGCCAGCAGCCTCGCCAGGGGTGGGCCCCTCCACTTT
>TRBD2|TRBV12-3/TRBV12-4|TRBJ2-2|few
CASSRSGTPNTGELFF
TGTGCCAGCAGTCGGAGCGGGACCCCGAACACCGGGGAGCTGTTTTTT
>-|TRBV19|TRBJ2-2|-
CASFWSGELFF
TGTGCCAGCTTTTGGTCAGGGGAGCTGTTTTTT
>-|TRBV28|TRBJ2-7|-
CASSSRLNEQYF
TGTGCCAGCAGTTCTAGACTGAACGAACAGTACTTC
>-|TRBV7-9|TRBJ1-3|few
CASSLTANLNTIYF
TGTGCCAGCAGCTTAACAGCTAACTTAAACACCATATATTTT
>-|TRBV29-1|TRBJ2-1|once
CSVGFRGGWGNEQFF
TGCAGCGTTGGGTTTCGGGGCGGGTGGGGCAATGAGCAGTTCTTC
>-|TRBV7-9|TRBJ2-5|once
CASSLDGGVWGETQYF
TGTGCCAGCAGCTTAGACGGCGGGGTTTGGGGAGAGACCCAGTACTTC
>-|TRBV10-3|TRBJ2-1|-
CAIEGSYNEQFF
TGTGCCATCGAGGGCTCCTACAATGAGCAGTTCTTC
>TRBD2|TRBV7-2|TRBJ2-2|few
CASSLDGRTGELFF
TGTGCCAGCAGCTTAGACGGGAGGACCGGGGAGCTGTTTTTT